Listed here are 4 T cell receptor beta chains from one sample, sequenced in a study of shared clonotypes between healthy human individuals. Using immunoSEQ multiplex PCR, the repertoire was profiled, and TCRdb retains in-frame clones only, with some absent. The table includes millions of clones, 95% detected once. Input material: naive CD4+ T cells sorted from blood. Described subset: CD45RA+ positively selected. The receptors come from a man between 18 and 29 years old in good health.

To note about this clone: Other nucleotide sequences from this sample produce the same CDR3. The DNA of the CDR3 is TGTGCCAGCAGCGTAGAGGCGGGGAGCTCCTACGAGCAGTACTTC. It encodes CASSVEAGSSYEQYF. The chain couples TRBV9 to TRBJ2-7, with D possibly matching TRBD2 (6 bases). The germline CDR1 and CDR2 sequences are SGDLS and YYNGEE. CDR3 length: 15 amino acids. The V end lost 0 bases, the J end lost 0 bases, and 10 bases lay between the germline ends.

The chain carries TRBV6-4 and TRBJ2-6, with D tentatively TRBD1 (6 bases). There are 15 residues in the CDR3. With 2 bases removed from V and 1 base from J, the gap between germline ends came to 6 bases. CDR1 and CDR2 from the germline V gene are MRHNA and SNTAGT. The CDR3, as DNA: TGTGCCAGCAGTGACCAGGGGTCTGGGGCCAACGTCCTGACTTTC. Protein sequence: CASSDQGSGANVLTF.

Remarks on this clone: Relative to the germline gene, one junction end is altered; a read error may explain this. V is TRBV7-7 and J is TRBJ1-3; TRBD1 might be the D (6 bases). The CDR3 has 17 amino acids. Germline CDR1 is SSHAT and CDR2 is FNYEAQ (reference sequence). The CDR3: CASSRFRDKGCGNTIYF. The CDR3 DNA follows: TGTGCTAGCAGCCGGTTCCGGGACAAAGGATGCGGGAACACCATATATTTT.

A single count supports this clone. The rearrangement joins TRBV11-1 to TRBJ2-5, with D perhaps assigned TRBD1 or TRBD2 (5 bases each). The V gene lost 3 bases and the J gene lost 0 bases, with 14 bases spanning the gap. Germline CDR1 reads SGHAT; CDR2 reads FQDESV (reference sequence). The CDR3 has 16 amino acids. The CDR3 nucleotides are TGTGCCAGCAGCTTCAATTTGGGGGTGGACCAAGAGACCCAGTACTTC. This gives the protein CASSFNLGVDQETQYF.